The next 14 T cell receptor beta chains were all read from a single sample in a study of blood T cell repertoires in COVID-19. Libraries were prepared by immunoSEQ multiplex PCR; TCRdb keeps only in-frame clonotypes and omits some of them. The sample includes just under 150,000 clones, 70% to 90% of them seen just once. Sequencing input: peripheral blood. All receptors come from a human donor with acute or convalescent COVID-19. The donor label of this sample is uncertain.

The chain uses TRBV14 and TRBJ1-1; weak D call: TRBD1 (5 bases). CDR1 is SGHDN, CDR2 FVKESK, per germline. Trimming removed 1 base at V and 3 bases at J, with 9 bases between. The CDR3 covers 14 residues. DNA for the CDR3: TGTGCCAGCAGCCAAGTGGCAGGGTACACTGAAGCTTTCTTT. It encodes CASSQVAGYTEAFF.

This chain connects TRBV3-1 (or the pseudogene TRBV3-2) to TRBJ1-2, with a possible D match to TRBD1 (5 bases). Deletions cut 0 bases from V and 5 bases from J, with 19 bases between. The germline V gene encodes CDR1 LGHDT and CDR2 YNNKEL (reference sequence). This CDR3 region has 17 residues. The CDR3 here is CASSQDVFMAGRYGYTF. The CDR3 DNA is TGTGCCAGCAGCCAAGATGTGTTTATGGCAGGGAGGTATGGCTACACCTTC.

The chain has TRBV7-2 and TRBJ1-5; 8 positions match TRBD1. J gave up 2 bases and V 5 bases, and 5 bases lay outside the gene matches. The CDR3 has 15 amino acids. Germline-derived CDR1 and CDR2 are SGHTA and FQGNSA. The CDR3 DNA is TGTGCCAGCAGCGTTCGGGGACAGGGCAATCAGCCCCAGCATTTT. Residues: CASSVRGQGNQPQHF.

This clone occurred once. This chain joins TRBV6-1 and TRBJ1-3; the D is unclear. Trimming left V 2 bases short and J 0 bases short, with 8 bases between. Germline CDR1 reads MNHNS; CDR2 reads SASEGT. The CDR3 length is 15 residues. The CDR3 nucleotides read TGTGCCAGCAGTGAACAGATGGTCTCTGGAAACACCATATATTTT. This encodes CASSEQMVSGNTIYF.

In its sample, this clone was seen a few times. CDR3 in amino acids: CASSYSTAAYGYTF. The CDR3 DNA follows: TGTGCCAGCAGTTACTCGACAGCTGCCTATGGCTACACCTTC. The V call is TRBV2, the J call TRBJ1-2; the D gene is possibly TRBD1 (5 bases). Trimming cost V 5 bases and J 4 bases, with 14 bases left between them. Germline V gives CDR1 SNHLY, CDR2 FYNNEI. This CDR3 is built from 14 residues. The whole variable domain, filled in from reference TRBV2 and TRBJ1-2, reads EPEVTQTPSHQVTQMGQEVILRCVPISNHLYFYWYRQILGQKVEFLVSFYNNEISEKSEIFDDQFSVERPDGSNFTLKIRSTKLEDSAMYFCASSYSTAAYGYTFGSGTRLTVV.

The V and J genes are TRBV9 and TRBJ2-5, with TRBD1 as a possible D gene (6 bases). The CDR3 spans 16 residues. V lost 4 bases, J lost 5 bases, and 21 bases lay in between. Germline V CDR1 and CDR2: SGDLS, YYNGEE. The CDR3 sequence: CASSPRGSRARETQYF. The CDR3 DNA follows: TGTGCCAGCAGCCCTAGGGGGAGCCGGGCTCGGGAGACCCAGTACTTC.

The V gene is TRBV10-3, the J gene TRBJ2-1, with TRBD2 as a possible D gene (5 bases). Trimming removed 0 bases from V and 6 bases from J, with 18 bases in between. CDR3 length: 17 residues. The germline CDR1 and CDR2 sequences are ENHRY and SYGVKD. CDR3 nucleotide sequence: TGTGCCATCAGTGAGTCTGGGTCGGCCCAAACTAGCAATGAGCAGTTCTTC. Protein product: CAISESGSAQTSNEQFF.

The V call is TRBV6-2 or TRBV6-3, the J call TRBJ1-2, with TRBD1 matching over 8 bases. Unmatched junction bases numbered 8, after V lost 4 bases and J lost 7 bases. This CDR3 is 14 amino acids long. Germline CDR1 reads MNHEY; CDR2 reads SVGEGT. DNA of the CDR3: TGTGCCAGCAGTTCAACTGACAGGGGAATTGGCTACACCTTC. Its translation: CASSSTDRGIGYTF.

This clone was seen a handful of times. This rearrangement joins TRBV21-1 to TRBJ1-4. TRBV21-1 is a documented pseudogene. The length of the CDR3 is 12 residues. The CDR3 protein is CASNGGGEKLFF. CDR3 DNA sequence: TGTGCCAGCAACGGGGGGGGTGAAAAACTGTTTTTT.

The chain uses TRBV24-1 and TRBJ1-1, with a possible D match to TRBD1 (5 bases). Germline CDR1 is KGHDR and CDR2 is SFDVKD. V was shortened by 0 bases and J by 0 bases, with 13 bases between the two germline ends. This CDR3 has 17 residues. CDR3 amino acids: CATSDLQGPHMNTEAFF. DNA of the CDR3: TGTGCCACCAGTGATTTGCAGGGCCCCCATATGAACACTGAAGCTTTCTTT.

CDR3 residues: CASSQEGATGGSPLHF. The CDR3 DNA follows: TGCGCCAGCAGCCAAGAAGGGGCGACAGGGGGGTCACCCCTCCACTTT. The chain combines TRBV4-3 with TRBJ1-6; 9 bases are a match to TRBD1. The CDR3 runs 16 residues. CDR1 and CDR2 (germline): LGHNA, YSLEER. V was clipped by 0 bases and J by 10 bases; unmatched bases: 7.

This clone was seen only a few times. A read error may account for a junction end that differs from germline. The sample has other DNA sequences that encode this CDR3 too. J is TRBJ2-3 and V is TRBV7-7, with a weak D call TRBD2 (5 bases). The CDR3 is made up of 13 amino acids. From germline, CDR1 is SSHAT and CDR2 FNYEAQ (reference sequence). The CDR3 nucleotides read TGTGCTAGCAGCCCCCCGGGAACAGATACGCAGTATTTT. This translates into CASSPPGTDTQYF. Based on the CDR3 plus reference TRBV7-7 and TRBJ2-3, the full variable domain is GAGVSQSPRYKVTKRGQDVTLRCDPISSHATLYWYQQALGQGPEFLTYFNYEAQPDKSGLPSDRFSAERPEGSISTLTIQRTEQRDSAMYRCASSPPGTDTQYFGPGTRLTVL.

CDR3 region: CATSTGTIYNEQFF. The CDR3 DNA follows: TGTGCCACCAGCACCGGGACTATATACAATGAGCAGTTCTTC. V usage is TRBV24-1 and J usage is TRBJ2-1, with 7 bases identical to TRBD2. Germline lookup yields CDR1 KGHDR and CDR2 SFDVKD. The ends lost 7 bases at V and 4 bases at J; junction bases unmatched: 6. CDR3 length equals 14 residues.

The chain carries TRBV4-3 and TRBJ1-2; D may be TRBD1 (6 bases). CDR1 is LGHNA and CDR2 is YSLEER in the germline V gene. Trimming pared 4 bases from V and 1 base from J, leaving 7 bases between. The CDR3 extends over 13 amino acids. The CDR3 region is CASSPGVNYGYTF. CDR3 bases: TGCGCCAGCAGCCCAGGGGTTAACTATGGCTACACCTTC.